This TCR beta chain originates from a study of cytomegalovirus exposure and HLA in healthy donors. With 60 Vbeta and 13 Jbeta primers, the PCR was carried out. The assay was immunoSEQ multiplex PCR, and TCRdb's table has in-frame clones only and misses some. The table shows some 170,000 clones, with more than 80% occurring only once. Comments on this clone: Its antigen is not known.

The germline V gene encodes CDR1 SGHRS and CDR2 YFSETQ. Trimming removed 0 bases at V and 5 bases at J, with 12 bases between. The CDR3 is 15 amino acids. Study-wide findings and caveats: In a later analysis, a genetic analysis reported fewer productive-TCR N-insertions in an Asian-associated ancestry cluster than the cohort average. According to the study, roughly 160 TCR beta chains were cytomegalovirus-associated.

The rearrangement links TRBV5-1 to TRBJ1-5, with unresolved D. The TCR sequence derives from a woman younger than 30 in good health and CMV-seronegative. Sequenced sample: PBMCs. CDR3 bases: TGCGCCAGCAGCTTGGAGGACTCGACTTATCAGCCCCAGCATTTT. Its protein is CASSLEDSTYQPQHF.